This TCR beta chain was captured by sequencing in a study of cytomegalovirus exposure and HLA in healthy donors. Overall study context: Assignment to the Caucasian-associated ancestry cluster applied to less than 85% of the roughly 410 genotyped donors.

The study's findings and limits: In vitro assays verified that a few CMV-associated chains recognized CMV antigens specifically.

This clone was found once. What it binds is not known. Relative to the germline gene, one junction end is altered; a read error may explain this. Vbeta (60) and Jbeta (13) primers were used in the PCR. The method was immunoSEQ multiplex PCR; TCRdb's version includes in-frame clones alone and lacks a portion of them. The data show about 190,000 clones, around 75% seen once. The CDR3 covers 16 residues. Germline V gene lookup returns CDR1 SEHNR and CDR2 FQNEAQ (reference sequence). The source of this sequence is a woman aged 25 to 39 in good health and CMV-seropositive. The chain joins TRBV7-9 to TRBJ1-3; a weak D match, TRBD1 (5 bases). Sequenced: PBMCs. The CDR3 is CSSQQARVNSGNTIYF. For the CDR3, the DNA is TGTTCCAGCCAACAGGCGAGAGTGAACTCTGGAAACACCATATATTTT.